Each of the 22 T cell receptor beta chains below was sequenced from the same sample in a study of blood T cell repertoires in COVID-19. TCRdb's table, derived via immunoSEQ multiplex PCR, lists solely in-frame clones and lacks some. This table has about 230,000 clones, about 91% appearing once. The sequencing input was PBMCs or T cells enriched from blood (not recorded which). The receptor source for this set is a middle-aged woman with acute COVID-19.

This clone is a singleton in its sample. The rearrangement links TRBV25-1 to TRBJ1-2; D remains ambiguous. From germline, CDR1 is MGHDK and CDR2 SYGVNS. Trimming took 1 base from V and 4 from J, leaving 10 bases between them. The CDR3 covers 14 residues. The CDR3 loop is CASSESGDFYGYTF. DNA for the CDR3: TGTGCCAGCAGTGAATCCGGGGATTTCTATGGCTACACCTTC.

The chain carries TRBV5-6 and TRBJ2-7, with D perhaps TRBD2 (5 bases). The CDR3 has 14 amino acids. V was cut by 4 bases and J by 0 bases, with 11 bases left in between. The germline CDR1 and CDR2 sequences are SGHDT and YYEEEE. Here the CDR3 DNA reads TGTGCCAGCAGCCCTGGCGGGCGCTCCTACGAGCAGTACGTC. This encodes CASSPGGRSYEQYV.

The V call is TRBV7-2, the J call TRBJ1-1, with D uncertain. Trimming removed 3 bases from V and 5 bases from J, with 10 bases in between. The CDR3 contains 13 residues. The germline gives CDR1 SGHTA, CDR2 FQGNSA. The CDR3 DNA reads TGTGCCAGCAGCTTGGGCCGGTGGACTGAAGCTTTCTTT. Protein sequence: CASSLGRWTEAFF.

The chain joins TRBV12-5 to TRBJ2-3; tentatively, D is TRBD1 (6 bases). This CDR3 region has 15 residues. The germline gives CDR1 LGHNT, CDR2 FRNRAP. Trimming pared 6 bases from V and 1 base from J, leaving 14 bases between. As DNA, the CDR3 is TGTGCTAGTGGCCTACAGGGCGGAGGCACAGATACGCAGTATTTT. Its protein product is CASGLQGGGTDTQYF.

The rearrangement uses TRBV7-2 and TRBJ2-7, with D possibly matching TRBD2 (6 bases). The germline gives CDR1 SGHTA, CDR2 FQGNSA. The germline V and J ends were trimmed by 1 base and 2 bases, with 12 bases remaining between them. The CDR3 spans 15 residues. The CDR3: CASSLEAGGPYEQYF. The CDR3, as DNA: TGTGCCAGCAGCTTAGAGGCCGGGGGTCCCTACGAGCAGTACTTC.

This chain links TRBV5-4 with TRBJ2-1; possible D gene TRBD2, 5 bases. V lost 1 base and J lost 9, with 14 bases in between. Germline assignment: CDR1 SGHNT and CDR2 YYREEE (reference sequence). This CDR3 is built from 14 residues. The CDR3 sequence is CASSLSTGKGEQFF. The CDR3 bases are TGTGCCAGCAGCTTGTCTACCGGGAAGGGTGAGCAGTTCTTC.

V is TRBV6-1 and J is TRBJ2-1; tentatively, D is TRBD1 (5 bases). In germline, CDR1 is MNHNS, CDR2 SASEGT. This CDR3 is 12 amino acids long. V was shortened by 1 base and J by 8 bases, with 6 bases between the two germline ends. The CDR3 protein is CASSEVGDEQFF. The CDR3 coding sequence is TGTGCCAGCAGTGAAGTAGGGGATGAGCAGTTCTTC.

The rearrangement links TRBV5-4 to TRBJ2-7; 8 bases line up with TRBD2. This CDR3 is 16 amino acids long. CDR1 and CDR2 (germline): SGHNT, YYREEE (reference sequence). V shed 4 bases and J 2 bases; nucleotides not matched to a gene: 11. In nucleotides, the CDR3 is TGTGCCAGCAGCCGGTGGGCGACTAGCGCAGCCTACGAGCAGTACTTC. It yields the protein CASSRWATSAAYEQYF.

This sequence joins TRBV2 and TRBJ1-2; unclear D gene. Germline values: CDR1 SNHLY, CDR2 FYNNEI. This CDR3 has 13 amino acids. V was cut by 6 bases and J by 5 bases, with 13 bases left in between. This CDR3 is CASRETEQYGYTF. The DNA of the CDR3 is TGTGCCAGCAGGGAAACAGAACAGTATGGCTACACCTTC.

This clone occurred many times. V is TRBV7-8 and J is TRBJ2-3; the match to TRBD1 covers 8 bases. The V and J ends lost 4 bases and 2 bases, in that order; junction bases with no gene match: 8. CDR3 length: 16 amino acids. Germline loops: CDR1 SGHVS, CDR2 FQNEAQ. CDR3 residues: CASSYGTGDYTDTQYF. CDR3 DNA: TGTGCCAGCAGCTACGGGACAGGCGACTACACAGATACGCAGTATTTT.

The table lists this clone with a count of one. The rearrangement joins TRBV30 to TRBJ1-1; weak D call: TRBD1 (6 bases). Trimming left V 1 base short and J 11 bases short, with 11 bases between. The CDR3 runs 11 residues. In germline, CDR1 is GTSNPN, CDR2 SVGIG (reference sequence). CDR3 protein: CAWSADRLAFF. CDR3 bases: TGTGCCTGGAGTGCGGACAGACTGGCTTTCTTT.

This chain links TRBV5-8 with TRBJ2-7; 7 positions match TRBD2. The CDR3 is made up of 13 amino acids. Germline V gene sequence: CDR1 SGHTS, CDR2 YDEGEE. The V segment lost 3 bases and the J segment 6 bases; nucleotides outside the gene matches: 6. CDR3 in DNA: TGTGCCAGCAGCTCCTATGGCGGGGGCGAGCAGTACTTC. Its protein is CASSSYGGGEQYF.

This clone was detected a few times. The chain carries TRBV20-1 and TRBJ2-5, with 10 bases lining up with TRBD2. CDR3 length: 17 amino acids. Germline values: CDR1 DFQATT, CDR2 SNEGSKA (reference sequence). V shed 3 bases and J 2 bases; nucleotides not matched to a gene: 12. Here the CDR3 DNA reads TGCAGTGCTAGTTTATATGGGCCGGGACTAGCGCAAGAGACCCAGTACTTC. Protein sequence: CSASLYGPGLAQETQYF.

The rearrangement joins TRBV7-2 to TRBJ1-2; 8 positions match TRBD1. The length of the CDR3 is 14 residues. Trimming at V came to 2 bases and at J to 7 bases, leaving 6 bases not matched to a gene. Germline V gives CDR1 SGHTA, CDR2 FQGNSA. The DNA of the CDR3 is TGTGCCAGCAGCTTACAGGGGGCGCTTGGTGGCTACACCTTC. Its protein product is CASSLQGALGGYTF.

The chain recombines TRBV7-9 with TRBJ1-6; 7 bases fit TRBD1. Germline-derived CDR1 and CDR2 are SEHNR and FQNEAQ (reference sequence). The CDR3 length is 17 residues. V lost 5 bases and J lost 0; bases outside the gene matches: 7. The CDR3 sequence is CASSANRGSSYNSPLHF. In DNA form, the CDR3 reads TGTGCCAGCAGCGCGAACAGGGGCTCCTCCTATAATTCACCCCTCCACTTT.

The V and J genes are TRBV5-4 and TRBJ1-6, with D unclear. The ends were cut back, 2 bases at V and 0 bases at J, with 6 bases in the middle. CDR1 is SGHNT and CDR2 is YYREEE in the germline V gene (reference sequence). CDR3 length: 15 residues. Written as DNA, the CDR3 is TGTGCCAGCAGCTTTCGGAGCTCCTATAATTCACCCCTCCACTTT. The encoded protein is CASSFRSSYNSPLHF.

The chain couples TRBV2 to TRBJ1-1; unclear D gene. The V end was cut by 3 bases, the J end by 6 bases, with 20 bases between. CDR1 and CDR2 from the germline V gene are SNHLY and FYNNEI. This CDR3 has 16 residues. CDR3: CASSEFQSVAAPEAFF. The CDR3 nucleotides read TGTGCCAGCAGTGAGTTTCAGTCGGTAGCGGCCCCTGAAGCTTTCTTT.

The CDR3 bases are TGTGCCAGCAGCTTGGGGAGCTCTGGGGCCAACGTCCTGACTTTC. This encodes CASSLGSSGANVLTF. The chain employs TRBV5-4 and TRBJ2-6; D remains unclear. The CDR3 has 15 residues. Germline V gene data show CDR1 as SGHNT and CDR2 as YYREEE (reference sequence). V was clipped by 0 bases and J by 0 bases, with 4 bases between them.

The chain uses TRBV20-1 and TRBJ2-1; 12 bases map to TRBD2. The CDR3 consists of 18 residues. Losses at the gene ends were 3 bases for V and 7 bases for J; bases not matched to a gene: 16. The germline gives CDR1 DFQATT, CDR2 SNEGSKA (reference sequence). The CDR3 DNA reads TGCAGTGCTAGTTCACTACGATCACGGACTAGCGGGGCTAATGAGCAGTTCTTC. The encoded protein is CSASSLRSRTSGANEQFF.

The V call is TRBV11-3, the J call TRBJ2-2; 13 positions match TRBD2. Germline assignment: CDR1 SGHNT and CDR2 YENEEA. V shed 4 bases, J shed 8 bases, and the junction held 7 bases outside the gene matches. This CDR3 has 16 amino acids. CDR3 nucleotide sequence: TGTGCCAGCAGCTGGGGGACTAGCGGGACCGTAGGGGAGCTGTTTTTT. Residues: CASSWGTSGTVGELFF.

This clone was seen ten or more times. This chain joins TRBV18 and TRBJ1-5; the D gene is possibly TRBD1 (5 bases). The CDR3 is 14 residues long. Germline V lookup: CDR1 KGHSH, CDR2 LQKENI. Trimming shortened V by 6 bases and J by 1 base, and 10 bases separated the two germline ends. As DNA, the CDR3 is TGTGCCAGCTCTGGGGCGCGGAGCAATCAGCCCCAGCATTTT. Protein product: CASSGARSNQPQHF.

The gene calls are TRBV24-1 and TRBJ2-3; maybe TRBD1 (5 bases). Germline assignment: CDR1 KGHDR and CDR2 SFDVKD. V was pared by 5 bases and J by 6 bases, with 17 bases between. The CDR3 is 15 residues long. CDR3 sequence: CATSGSQGALDTQYF. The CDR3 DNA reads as TGTGCCACCAGTGGCAGTCAGGGCGCGCTGGATACGCAGTATTTT.